Presented here are 9 T cell receptor beta chains from one specimen sequenced in a study of low-dose radiotherapy and immunotherapy resistance in tumors (dated 2022 in TCRdb). Sequencing took place on an Illumina HiSeq 2500. First-strand cDNA was synthesized with Superscript III and a set of TRAV- and TRBV-specific primers, covering both TCRalpha and TCRbeta chains. TCRs were amplified with Phusion for 15 to 25 PCR cycles using a constant-region primer together with the adapter attached to the V primers. The raw public data were reprocessed by TCRdb itself: fastp quality trimming at Q25, MiXCR clonotype calling, in-frame beta chains only. Entries that share a CDR3 protein sequence are merged under the most common genes and DNA. Present in this sample are tens of thousands of distinct CDR3 sequences, around a sixth of which were seen just once. Of the sample, about 1.3% is held by the ten largest clones.

Read against the paper, the sample's time point label means: after trial treatment. What the treatment or condition label conveys for this sample: LDRT plus nivolumab, ipilimumab, low-dose cyclophosphamide and aspirin (RACIN trial). The material was PBMCs, obtained after low-dose radiotherapy plus immunotherapy. Every receptor here comes from a male donor with prostate cancer.

This clonotype appeared many times. This chain joins TRBV27 and TRBJ1-6, with 10 bases lining up with TRBD1. The J segment lost 4 bases and the V segment lost 4 bases, leaving 13 bases of the junction unmatched. The CDR3 spans 19 residues. CDR1 and CDR2 (germline): MNHEY, SMNVEV (reference sequence). The CDR3 nucleotides read TGTGCCAGCAGTTCGTTCGCCCCCGGGACAGGGGTTTATAATTCACCCCTCCACTTT. Protein sequence: CASSSFAPGTGVYNSPLHF.

This clonotype was recorded at least ten times. This CDR3 is CASSGGQTSYNEQFF. CDR3 nucleotide sequence: TGCGCCAGCAGCGGAGGGCAGACCTCCTACAATGAGCAGTTCTTC. The V gene is TRBV5-1, the J gene TRBJ2-1; perhaps TRBD2 as D (6 bases). In germline, CDR1 is SGHRS, CDR2 YFSETQ. V was shortened by 4 bases and J by 0 bases, with 11 bases between the two germline ends. CDR3 length: 15 residues.

This clonotype was detected many times. This chain connects TRBV7-2 to TRBJ1-1, with 8 bases matching TRBD1. Germline CDR1 SGHTA, CDR2 FQGNSA. CDR3 length: 15 residues. V was clipped by 5 bases and J by 4 bases; unmatched bases: 9. The CDR3 bases are TGTGCCAGCAGCCCAACAGGGGGGGAATCCACTGAAGCTTTCTTT. Its protein product is CASSPTGGESTEAFF.

This clonotype was detected many times. The chain uses TRBV27 and TRBJ2-2; 8 bases are a match to TRBD1. The CDR3 contains 15 residues. The V and J ends lost 4 bases and 5 bases, in that order; junction bases with no gene match: 6. Germline V gives CDR1 MNHEY, CDR2 SMNVEV (reference sequence). Here the CDR3 DNA reads TGTGCCAGCAGTTCGGACAGGGTAGGGACCGGGGAGCTGTTTTTT. Protein: CASSSDRVGTGELFF.

V and J are TRBV28 and TRBJ2-4; D tentatively fits TRBD1 or TRBD2 (6 bases each). V was cut by 3 bases and J by 2 bases, with 14 bases left in between. CDR3 length: 16 amino acids. Germline values: CDR1 MDHEN, CDR2 SYDVKM. This chain's CDR3 is CASSLSGAGTKNIQYF. CDR3 bases: TGTGCCAGCAGTTTGTCAGGGGCGGGAACCAAAAACATTCAGTACTTC. The full variable domain, with the rest looked up from reference TRBV28 and TRBJ2-4, is DVKVTQSSRYLVKRTGEKVFLECVQDMDHENMFWYRQDPGLGLRLIYFSYDVKMKEKGDIPEGYSVSREKKERFSLILESASTNQTSMYLCASSLSGAGTKNIQYFGAGTRLSVL.

Regarding this clonotype: No DNA is shown, since the ends of the CDR3 on it are uncertain; the CDR3 is the one TCRdb lists. The rearrangement uses TRBV5-1 and TRBJ2-3; the table's D call, TRBD2, was not checked against the DNA. The CDR3 length is 22 residues, termini included. The germline V gene encodes CDR1 SGHRS and CDR2 YFSETQ. The CDR3: CASSFYICSARDVLAGVSTQYF.

This chain joins TRBV5-1 and TRBJ2-2, with 11 bases matching TRBD2. The trim removed 6 bases at V and 1 base at J, leaving 5 bases unmatched. Looked up from germline, CDR1 is SGHRS and CDR2 is YFSETQ. The CDR3 runs 16 residues. The CDR3 nucleotides read TGCGCCAGCAAGATTAGCGGGAGGGAGAACACCGGGGAGCTGTTTTTT. Amino acids: CASKISGRENTGELFF. The full variable domain, completed using reference TRBV5-1 and TRBJ2-2, is KAGVTQTPRYLIKTRGQQVTLSCSPISGHRSVSWYQQTPGQGLQFLFEYFSETQRNKGNFPGRFSGRQFSNSRSEMNVSTLELGDSALYLCASKISGRENTGELFFGEGSRLTVL.

This clonotype was detected many times. V is TRBV28 and J is TRBJ1-2; unclear D gene. Per the germline V gene, CDR1 is MDHEN and CDR2 is SYDVKM. Trimming cost V 8 bases and J 4 bases, with 8 bases left between them. The CDR3 sequence is 11 residues long. The CDR3 protein is CASRQVYGYTF. The CDR3 coding sequence is TGTGCCAGCCGGCAGGTCTATGGCTACACCTTC.

This clonotype was counted between two and nine times. The chain employs TRBV28 and TRBJ2-7; the D gene is possibly TRBD1 (6 bases). Germline CDR1 and CDR2: MDHEN and SYDVKM. This CDR3 is built from 15 residues. V lost 7 bases and J 2 bases, leaving 18 bases between the germline ends. CDR3 sequence (DNA): TGTGCCAGCACAGGGGACACTAACGTTCCCTACGAGCAGTACTTC. Residues: CASTGDTNVPYEQYF.